The 7 T cell receptor beta chains below were found in one sample sequenced in a study of spatial heterogeneity in lung cancer. From the 5' RACE reads, TCRdb called clonotypes with MiXCR, one entry per CDR3 protein. The sample has fewer than 150,000 distinct CDR3 sequences, 10% to 13% seen once; the top ten hold 20% to 25%. Time point of the sample: blood at routine non-recurrence follow-up after resection. The input for sequencing was PBMCs, taken at follow-up. Receptor source: a female donor with early-stage non-small cell lung cancer.

The rearrangement links TRBV14 to TRBJ1-4; TRBD1 is a possible D gene (5 bases). Germline CDR1 reads SGHDN; CDR2 reads FVKESK. The CDR3 sequence is 14 residues long. Trimming pared 1 base from V and 11 bases from J, leaving 14 bases between. The CDR3 DNA is TGTGCCAGCAGCCAAGCTTGGCAGGGTGGCAAACTGTTTTTT. This codes for CASSQAWQGGKLFF.

The J gene is TRBJ2-1, the V gene TRBV6-5; D assignment may be TRBD1 or TRBD2 (5 bases each). From germline, CDR1 is MNHEY and CDR2 SVGAGI. V shed 2 bases and J shed 5 bases, with 13 bases lying between them. The CDR3 sequence is 15 residues long. As DNA, the CDR3 is TGTGCCAGCAGTTACGGTAGGCAGGGACACAATGAGCAGTTCTTC. It encodes CASSYGRQGHNEQFF.

The chain is built from TRBV7-3 and TRBJ2-6; D is ambiguous. CDR3 size: 16 residues. The germline V and J ends were trimmed by 1 base and 0 bases, with 7 bases remaining between them. Germline values: CDR1 SGHTA, CDR2 FQGTGA. The CDR3: CASSLRRSSGANVLTF. The CDR3 nucleotides read TGTGCCAGCAGCTTAAGGCGGAGCTCTGGGGCCAACGTCCTGACTTTC.

This clonotype has at least ten counts. The chain couples TRBV7-6 to TRBJ2-1; TRBD2 matches at 11 bases. The CDR3 runs 16 residues. Germline lookup yields CDR1 SGHVS and CDR2 FNYEAQ. With 5 bases clipped from V and 5 bases from J, the junction kept 8 bases outside the gene matches. CDR3 in amino acids: CASSLYGTSGNNEQFF. For the CDR3, the DNA is TGTGCCAGCAGCCTTTATGGGACTAGCGGAAACAATGAGCAGTTCTTC.

This clonotype has a count of ten or more. The rearrangement links TRBV29-1 to TRBJ1-1, with 7 bases fitting TRBD1. The V segment lost 7 bases and the J segment 9 bases; nucleotides outside the gene matches: 20. Germline-derived CDR1 and CDR2 are SQVTM and ANQGSEA. This CDR3 has 15 amino acids. The CDR3 region has the DNA TGCAGCGGATCAGGGGTGATAGGGGGCACCGACCAAGCTTTCTTT. This sequence encodes CSGSGVIGGTDQAFF.

This clonotype was observed at least ten times. The chain is built from TRBV28 and TRBJ2-1; the D is unclear. The germline V and J ends were trimmed by 3 bases and 9 bases, with 9 bases remaining between them. The length of the CDR3 is 12 residues. Per the germline V gene, CDR1 is MDHEN and CDR2 is SYDVKM. CDR3 nucleotides: TGTGCCAGCAGTTTCATCGACATTGAGCAGTTCTTC. Translated, it gives CASSFIDIEQFF.

This clonotype was detected a few times. The chain links TRBV9 to TRBJ1-1, with D maybe TRBD1 (6 bases). Germline V gene sequence: CDR1 SGDLS, CDR2 YYNGEE. The V and J ends lost 2 bases and 5 bases respectively, with 16 bases between them. This CDR3 contains 15 residues. CDR3 residues: CASSVRPGAGTEAFF. The CDR3 nucleotides read TGTGCCAGCAGCGTCCGACCGGGGGCAGGGACTGAAGCTTTCTTT. The full variable domain, completed using reference TRBV9 and TRBJ1-1, is DSGVTQTPKHLITATGQRVTLRCSPRSGDLSVYWYQQSLDQGLQFLIQYYNGEERAKGNILERFSAQQFPDLHSELNLSSLELGDSALYFCASSVRPGAGTEAFFGQGTRLTVV.